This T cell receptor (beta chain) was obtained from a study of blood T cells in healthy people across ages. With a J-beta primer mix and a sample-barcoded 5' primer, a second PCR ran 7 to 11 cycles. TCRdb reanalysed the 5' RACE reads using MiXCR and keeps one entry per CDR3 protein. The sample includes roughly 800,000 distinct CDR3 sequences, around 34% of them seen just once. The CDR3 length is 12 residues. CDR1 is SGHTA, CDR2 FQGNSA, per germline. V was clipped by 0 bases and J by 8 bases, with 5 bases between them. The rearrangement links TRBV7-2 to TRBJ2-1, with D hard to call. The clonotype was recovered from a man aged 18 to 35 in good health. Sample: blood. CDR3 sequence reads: CASSLAVYEQFF. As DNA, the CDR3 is TGTGCCAGCAGCTTAGCGGTTTATGAGCAGTTCTTC. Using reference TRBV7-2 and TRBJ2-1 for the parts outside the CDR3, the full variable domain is GAGVSQSPSNKVTEKGKDVELRCDPISGHTALYWYRQSLGQGLEFLIYFQGNSAPDKSGLPSDRFSAERTGGSVSTLTIQRTQQEDSAVYLCASSLAVYEQFFGPGTRLTVL.